One TCR beta chain is described in this entry. This sample is part of a study of blood T cell repertoires in COVID-19. Study at large: Acute-phase and convalescent COVID-19 samples originated in the United States, Italy and Spain. T cells, B-cell-depleted T cells, or PBMCs supplied cDNA or gDNA.

In the original workflow: Amplification with reference gene primers provided the estimates of nucleated cell counts. Generated by immunoSEQ multiplex PCR, the TCRdb table keeps only in-frame clones and is missing some. From that table come the V and J calls and clone size; the DNA was used to work out D and trimming. This repertoire shows about 190,000 clones, less than 90% found once; its top ten account for less than 20%. With V trimmed by 6 bases and J by 0 bases, 7 bases remained unmatched. In germline, CDR1 is MDHEN, CDR2 SYDVKM. This CDR3 is built from 17 residues. The rearrangement uses TRBV28 and TRBJ2-6; 8 positions match TRBD1. The TCR was taken from a human donor in a cohort sampled during active COVID-19. The sample consisted of peripheral blood. Here the CDR3 DNA reads TGTGCCAGCAGGGGGCAGGGGGCGCTCTCTGGGGCCAACGTCCTGACTTTC. Translated: CASRGQGALSGANVLTF.